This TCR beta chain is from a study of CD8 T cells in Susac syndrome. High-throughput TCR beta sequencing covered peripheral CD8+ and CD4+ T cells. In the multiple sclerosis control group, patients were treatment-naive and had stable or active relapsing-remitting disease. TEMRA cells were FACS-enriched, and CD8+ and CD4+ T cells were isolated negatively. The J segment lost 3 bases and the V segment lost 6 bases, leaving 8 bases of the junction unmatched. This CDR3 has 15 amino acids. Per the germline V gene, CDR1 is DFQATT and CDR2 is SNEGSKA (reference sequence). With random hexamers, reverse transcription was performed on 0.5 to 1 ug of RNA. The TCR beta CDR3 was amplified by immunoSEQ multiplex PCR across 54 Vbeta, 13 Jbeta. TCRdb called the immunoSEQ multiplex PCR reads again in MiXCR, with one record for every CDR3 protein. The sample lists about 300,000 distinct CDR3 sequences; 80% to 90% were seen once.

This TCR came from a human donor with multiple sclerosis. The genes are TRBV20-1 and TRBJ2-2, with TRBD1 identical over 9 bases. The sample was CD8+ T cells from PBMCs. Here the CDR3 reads CSASTGGAYTGELFF. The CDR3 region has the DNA TGCAGTGCCAGCACAGGGGGCGCCTACACCGGGGAGCTGTTTTTT.